This TCR beta chain comes out of a study of cytomegalovirus exposure and HLA in healthy donors. A few counts support this clone. This PCR relied on a set of 60 Vbeta primers and 13 Jbeta primers. Clones were read by immunoSEQ multiplex PCR, and TCRdb kept only the in-frame ones, dropping some. The sample carries 100,000 to 150,000 clones, 15% to 20% recorded once. CDR3 size: 15 residues. Deletions cut 2 bases from V and 4 bases from J, with 11 bases between. The V gene's germline CDR1 is SGHTA and CDR2 FQGNSA. This sequence was found in a female donor in good health and CMV-seropositive. The sequencing sample was made of PBMCs. The V call is TRBV7-2, the J call TRBJ1-4; TRBD1 might be the D (6 bases). The CDR3 region has the DNA TGTGCCAGCAGCTTACCGGACAGTCTTAATGAAAAACTGTTTTTT. It encodes CASSLPDSLNEKLFF. Supplemented by reference TRBV7-2 and TRBJ1-4, the full variable domain reads GAGVSQSPSNKVTEKGKDVELRCDPISGHTALYWYRQSLGQGLEFLIYFQGNSAPDKSGLPSDRFSAERTGGSVSTLTIQRTQQEDSAVYLCASSLPDSLNEKLFFGSGTQLSVL.